The 16 T cell receptor beta chains listed next were all sequenced from one sample in a study of PD-1 blockade in classical Hodgkin lymphoma. Here immunoSEQ multiplex PCR was the method, and the copy in TCRdb shows in-frame clones only, minus some. This table has about 15,000 clones, around nine tenths appearing once. Time point meaning: newly diagnosed, previously untreated cHL patient sample. Sequencing input: peripheral blood mononuclear cells (PBMCs). These receptors were obtained from a human donor with classical Hodgkin lymphoma.

Written as DNA, the CDR3 is TGCAGCGTTGAAGCAGGGAACACTGAAGCTTTCTTT. This encodes CSVEAGNTEAFF. This sequence joins TRBV29-1 and TRBJ1-1; the D is unclear. Deletions cut 1 base from V and 1 base from J, with 4 bases between. Germline V gene sequence: CDR1 SQVTM, CDR2 ANQGSEA. This CDR3 comprises 12 residues.

This chain links TRBV25-1 with TRBJ1-1, with D uncertain. V lost 4 bases, J lost 5 bases, and 11 bases lay in between. The CDR3 loop spans 13 amino acids. Germline CDR1 and CDR2: MGHDK and SYGVNS. CDR3 amino acids: CASSAPVSTEAFF. CDR3 coding DNA: TGTGCCAGCAGTGCCCCGGTGAGTACTGAAGCTTTCTTT.

The chain is built from TRBV5-6 and TRBJ1-1, with 8 bases that match TRBD1. This CDR3 region has 13 residues. V shed 6 bases, J shed 4 bases, and the junction held 5 bases outside the gene matches. Germline-derived CDR1 and CDR2 are SGHDT and YYEEEE. This CDR3 is CASIHRGATEAFF. The CDR3 DNA reads TGTGCCAGCATCCACAGGGGGGCCACTGAAGCTTTCTTT.

The chain is built from TRBV28 and TRBJ2-1, with D perhaps TRBD1 (7 bases). With 4 bases removed from V and 5 bases from J, the gap between germline ends came to 15 bases. The CDR3 totals 15 residues. Per germline, CDR1 MDHEN and CDR2 SYDVKM. In DNA, the CDR3 is TGTGCCAGCAGTTCAGGGGGGTTGGGTGACAATGAGCAGTTCTTC. It codes for CASSSGGLGDNEQFF.

The chain has TRBV7-2 and TRBJ1-4, with 8 bases aligning to TRBD1. This CDR3 is built from 13 residues. With 3 bases clipped from V and 8 bases from J, the junction kept 2 bases outside the gene matches. Germline V CDR1 and CDR2: SGHTA, FQGNSA. The CDR3 region has the DNA TGTGCCAGCAGCTTTCGGACAGGGGAAAAACTGTTTTTT. Amino acids: CASSFRTGEKLFF.

Worth noting for this clone: One end of the junction does not line up with germline, which may come from a read error. This chain uses TRBV4-1 with TRBJ2-7; 7 bases line up with TRBD2. The CDR3 covers 16 residues. Germline CDR1 and CDR2: MGHRA and YSYEKL. The CDR3 bases are TGCGCCAGCAGCAAAGAATCGGGGGGAGGGCAGTACGAGCAGTACTTC. Protein product: CASSKESGGGQYEQYF.

The chain couples TRBV27 to TRBJ2-1; D possibly corresponds to TRBD2 (6 bases). V dropped 6 bases and J dropped 9 bases, with 12 bases sitting between them. CDR3 length: 12 residues. The germline V gene has CDR1 MNHEY and CDR2 SMNVEV (reference sequence). The CDR3 protein is CASRPRGAEQFF. The CDR3 DNA is TGTGCCAGCAGACCCCGCGGGGCTGAGCAGTTCTTC.

The chain joins TRBV20-1 to TRBJ1-1; D is unclear. The CDR3 spans 11 residues. V was pared by 7 bases and J by 7 bases, with 13 bases between. Per the germline V gene, CDR1 is DFQATT and CDR2 is SNEGSKA (reference sequence). The CDR3 reads CSEQRSNEAFF. CDR3 nucleotide sequence: TGCAGTGAACAGAGAAGTAATGAAGCTTTCTTT.

The J gene is TRBJ2-1, the V gene TRBV19, with D perhaps TRBD2 (7 bases). Trimming pared 9 bases from V and 0 bases from J, leaving 15 bases between. The CDR3 runs 15 residues. CDR1 is LNHDA and CDR2 is SQIVND in the germline V gene (reference sequence). This CDR3 is CASMGGGSSYNEQFF. CDR3 in DNA: TGTGCCAGCATGGGAGGGGGTAGCTCCTACAATGAGCAGTTCTTC.

CDR3 sequence (DNA): TGTGCCAGCCACAAAGATTATGCGGGAGGGTCGGGTGAGACCCAGTACTTC. Translating it yields CASHKDYAGGSGETQYF. The V call is TRBV25-1, the J call TRBJ2-5; TRBD2 aligns across 9 bases. This CDR3 is built from 17 residues. V lost 8 bases to trimming and J lost 5 bases; unmatched junction nucleotides: 18. Germline V gene sequence: CDR1 MGHDK, CDR2 SYGVNS. Complete variable domain (other parts from reference TRBV25-1 and TRBJ2-5): EADIYQTPRYLVIGTGKKITLECSQTMGHDKMYWYQQDPGMELHLIHYSYGVNSTEKGDLSSESTVSRIRTEHFPLTLESARPSHTSQYLCASHKDYAGGSGETQYFGPGTRLLVL.

This chain joins TRBV11-1 and TRBJ1-1; the match to TRBD1 covers 9 bases. The CDR3 has 16 amino acids. CDR1 is SGHAT, CDR2 FQDESV, per germline (reference sequence). V lost 2 bases to trimming and J lost 0 bases; unmatched junction nucleotides: 4. This chain's CDR3 is CASSLRQGGMNTEAFF. CDR3 coding DNA: TGTGCCAGCAGCTTAAGACAGGGGGGAATGAACACTGAAGCTTTCTTT.

The V and J genes are TRBV15 and TRBJ2-1, with 9 bases aligning to TRBD1. V dropped 3 bases and J dropped 3; count of bases not matched to a gene: 3. Per germline, CDR1 LNHNV and CDR2 YYDKDF (reference sequence). This CDR3 region has 15 residues. CDR3 in amino acids: CATSRGQGRYNEQFF. The CDR3 coding sequence is TGTGCCACCAGCAGGGGACAGGGTCGCTACAATGAGCAGTTCTTC.

The rearrangement joins TRBV9 to TRBJ2-2, with D unresolved. With 3 bases removed from V and 6 bases from J, the gap between germline ends came to 9 bases. The CDR3 spans 13 residues. The germline gives CDR1 SGDLS, CDR2 YYNGEE. This chain's CDR3 is CASSAQVAGELFF. CDR3 DNA sequence: TGTGCCAGCAGCGCCCAGGTAGCCGGGGAGCTGTTTTTT.

The chain has TRBV25-1 and TRBJ1-1, with D perhaps matching TRBD1 (6 bases). CDR1 is MGHDK and CDR2 is SYGVNS in the germline V gene. CDR3 length equals 15 residues. Trimming removed 5 bases at V and 0 bases at J, with 13 bases between. The CDR3 DNA reads TGTGCCAGCAGTACTCACAGGGAGGTGAACACTGAAGCTTTCTTT. It codes for CASSTHREVNTEAFF.

The chain couples TRBV4-1 to TRBJ2-1; 10 bases are shared with TRBD2. This CDR3 comprises 16 residues. Germline-derived CDR1 and CDR2 are MGHRA and YSYEKL. With V trimmed by 2 bases and J by 7 bases, 8 bases remained unmatched. CDR3 nucleotide sequence: TGCGCCAGCAGCCAACCCCTAGCGGGAGATTGGAATGAGCAGTTCTTC. Encoded protein: CASSQPLAGDWNEQFF.

V gene TRBV6-6 combines with J gene TRBJ1-3; D is undetermined. V was cut by 6 bases and J by 5 bases, with 14 bases left in between. Germline assignment: CDR1 MNHNY and CDR2 SVGAGI (reference sequence). The CDR3 is made up of 14 amino acids. The CDR3 bases are TGTGCCAGCAGCCCCGAGGGTGGTCGAAACACCATATATTTT. Protein product: CASSPEGGRNTIYF.